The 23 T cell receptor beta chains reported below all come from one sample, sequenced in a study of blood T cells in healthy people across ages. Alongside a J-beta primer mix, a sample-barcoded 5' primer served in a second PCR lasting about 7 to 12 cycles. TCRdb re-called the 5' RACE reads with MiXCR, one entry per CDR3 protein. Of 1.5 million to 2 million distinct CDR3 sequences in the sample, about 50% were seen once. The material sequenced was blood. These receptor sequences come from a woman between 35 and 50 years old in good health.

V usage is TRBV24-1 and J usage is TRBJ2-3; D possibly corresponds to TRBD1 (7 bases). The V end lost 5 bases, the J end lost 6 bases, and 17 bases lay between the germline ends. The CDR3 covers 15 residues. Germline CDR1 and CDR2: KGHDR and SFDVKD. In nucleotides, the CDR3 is TGTGCCACCAGTGGGCAGGGGGGAACAATGGATACGCAGTATTTT. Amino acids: CATSGQGGTMDTQYF.

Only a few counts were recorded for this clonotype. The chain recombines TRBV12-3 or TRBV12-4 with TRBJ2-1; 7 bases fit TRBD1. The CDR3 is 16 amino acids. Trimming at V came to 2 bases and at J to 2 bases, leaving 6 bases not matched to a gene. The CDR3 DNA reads TGTGCCAGCAGTTTAATAGGGGGCTTCGCCTACAATGAGCAGTTCTTC. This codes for CASSLIGGFAYNEQFF.

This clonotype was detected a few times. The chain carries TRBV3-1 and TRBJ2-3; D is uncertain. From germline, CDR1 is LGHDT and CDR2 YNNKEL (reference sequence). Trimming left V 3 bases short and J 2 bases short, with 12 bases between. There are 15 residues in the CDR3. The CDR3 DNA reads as TGTGCCAGCAGCCAGAACCCCACGGACACAGATACGCAGTATTTT. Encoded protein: CASSQNPTDTDTQYF.

CDR3 loop: CASSPIGHISGANVLTF. DNA of the CDR3: TGTGCCAGCAGCCCAATCGGACACATCTCTGGGGCCAACGTCCTGACTTTC. The rearrangement joins TRBV5-6 to TRBJ2-6; tentative D call: TRBD1 (5 bases). The V end was cut by 4 bases, the J end by 0 bases, with 14 bases between. Germline CDR1 SGHDT, CDR2 YYEEEE. This CDR3 is 17 amino acids long.

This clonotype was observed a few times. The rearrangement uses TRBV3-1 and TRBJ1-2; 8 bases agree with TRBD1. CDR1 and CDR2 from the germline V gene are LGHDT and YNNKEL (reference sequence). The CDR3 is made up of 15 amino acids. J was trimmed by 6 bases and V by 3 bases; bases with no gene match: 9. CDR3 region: CASSHGDRGGHGYTF. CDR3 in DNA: TGTGCCAGCAGCCATGGCGACAGGGGCGGGCATGGCTACACCTTC.

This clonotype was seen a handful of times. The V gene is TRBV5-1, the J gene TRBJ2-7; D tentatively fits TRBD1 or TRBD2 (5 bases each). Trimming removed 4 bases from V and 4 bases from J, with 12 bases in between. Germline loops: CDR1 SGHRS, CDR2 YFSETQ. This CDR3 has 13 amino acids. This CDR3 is CASSGGTRYEQYF. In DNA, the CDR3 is TGCGCCAGCAGCGGGGGAACTCGTTACGAGCAGTACTTC.

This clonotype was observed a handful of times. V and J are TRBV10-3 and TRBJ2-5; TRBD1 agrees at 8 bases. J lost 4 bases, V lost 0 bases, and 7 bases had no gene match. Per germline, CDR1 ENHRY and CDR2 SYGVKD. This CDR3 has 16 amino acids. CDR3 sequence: CAISESTGTGTETQYF. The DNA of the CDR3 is TGTGCCATCAGTGAGTCGACGGGGACAGGTACAGAGACCCAGTACTTC.

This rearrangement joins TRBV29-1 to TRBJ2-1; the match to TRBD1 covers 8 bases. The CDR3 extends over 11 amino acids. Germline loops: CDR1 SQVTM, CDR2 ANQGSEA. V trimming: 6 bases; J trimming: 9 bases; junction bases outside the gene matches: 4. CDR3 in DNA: TGCAGCGTGTGGACAGGGAGTGAGCAGTTCTTC. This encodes CSVWTGSEQFF.

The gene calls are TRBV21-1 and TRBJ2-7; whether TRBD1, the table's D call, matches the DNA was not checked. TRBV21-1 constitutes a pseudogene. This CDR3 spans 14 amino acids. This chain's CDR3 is CASSKGDSSYEQYF. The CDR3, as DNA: TGTGCCAGCAGCAAAGGGGACAGCTCCTACGAGCAGTACTTC.

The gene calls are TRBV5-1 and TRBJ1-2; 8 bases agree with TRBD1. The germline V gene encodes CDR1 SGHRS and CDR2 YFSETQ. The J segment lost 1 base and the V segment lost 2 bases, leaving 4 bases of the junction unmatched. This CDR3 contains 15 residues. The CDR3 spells CASSFETGVNYGYTF. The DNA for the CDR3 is TGCGCCAGCAGCTTCGAGACAGGGGTTAACTATGGCTACACCTTC.

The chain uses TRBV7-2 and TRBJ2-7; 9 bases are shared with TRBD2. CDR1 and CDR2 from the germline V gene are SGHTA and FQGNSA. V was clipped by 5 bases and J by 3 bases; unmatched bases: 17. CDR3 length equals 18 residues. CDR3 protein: CASSPGVGFLAGFYEQYF. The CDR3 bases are TGTGCCAGCAGCCCCGGGGTAGGTTTTCTAGCGGGGTTCTACGAGCAGTACTTC.

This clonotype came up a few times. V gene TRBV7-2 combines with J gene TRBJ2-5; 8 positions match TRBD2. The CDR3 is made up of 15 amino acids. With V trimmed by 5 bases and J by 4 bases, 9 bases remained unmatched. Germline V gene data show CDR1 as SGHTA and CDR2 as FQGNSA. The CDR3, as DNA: TGTGCCAGCAGCCCAGCCCGGGGGGGCACAGAGACCCAGTACTTC. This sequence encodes CASSPARGGTETQYF.

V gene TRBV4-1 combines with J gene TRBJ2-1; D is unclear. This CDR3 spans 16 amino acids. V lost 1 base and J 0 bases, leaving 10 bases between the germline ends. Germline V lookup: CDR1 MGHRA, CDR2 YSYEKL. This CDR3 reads CASSQGHSVSYNEQFF. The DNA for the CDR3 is TGCGCCAGCAGCCAAGGACATTCAGTCTCCTACAATGAGCAGTTCTTC.

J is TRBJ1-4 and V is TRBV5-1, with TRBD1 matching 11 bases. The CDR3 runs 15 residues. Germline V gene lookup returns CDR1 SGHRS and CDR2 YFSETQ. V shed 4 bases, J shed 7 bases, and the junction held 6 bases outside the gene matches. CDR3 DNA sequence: TGCGCCAGCAGCCCGTACGGGACAGGGGGTGAAAAACTGTTTTTT. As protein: CASSPYGTGGEKLFF. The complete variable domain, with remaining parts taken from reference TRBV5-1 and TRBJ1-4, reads KAGVTQTPRYLIKTRGQQVTLSCSPISGHRSVSWYQQTPGQGLQFLFEYFSETQRNKGNFPGRFSGRQFSNSRSEMNVSTLELGDSALYLCASSPYGTGGEKLFFGSGTQLSVL.

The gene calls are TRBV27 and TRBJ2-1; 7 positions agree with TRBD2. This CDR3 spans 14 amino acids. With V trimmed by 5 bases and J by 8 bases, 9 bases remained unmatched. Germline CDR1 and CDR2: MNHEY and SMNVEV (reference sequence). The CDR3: CASSPLASRDEQFF. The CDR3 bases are TGTGCCAGCAGTCCACTAGCGTCTAGGGATGAGCAGTTCTTC.

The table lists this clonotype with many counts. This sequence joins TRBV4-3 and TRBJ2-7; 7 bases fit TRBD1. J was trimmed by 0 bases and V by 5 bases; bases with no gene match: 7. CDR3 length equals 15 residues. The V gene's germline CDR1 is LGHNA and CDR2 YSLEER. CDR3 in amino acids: CASSIRQGYSYEQYF. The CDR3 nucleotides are TGCGCCAGCAGCATCCGACAGGGCTACTCCTACGAGCAGTACTTC.

Here the CDR3 reads CASSMSSARGYNEQFF. CDR3 bases: TGTGCCAGTAGTATGAGCTCGGCCAGGGGATACAATGAGCAGTTCTTC. V gene TRBV19 combines with J gene TRBJ2-1; D might be TRBD1 (6 bases). The length of the CDR3 is 16 residues. The germline V gene encodes CDR1 LNHDA and CDR2 SQIVND (reference sequence). Trimming removed 3 bases at V and 4 bases at J, with 16 bases between.

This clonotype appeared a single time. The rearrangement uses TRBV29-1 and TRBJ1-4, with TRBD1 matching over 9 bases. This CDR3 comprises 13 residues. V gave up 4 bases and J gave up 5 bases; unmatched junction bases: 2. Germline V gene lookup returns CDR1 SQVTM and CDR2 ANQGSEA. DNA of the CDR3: TGCAGCGTTGGGGACAGGGACAATGAAAAACTGTTTTTT. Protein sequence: CSVGDRDNEKLFF.

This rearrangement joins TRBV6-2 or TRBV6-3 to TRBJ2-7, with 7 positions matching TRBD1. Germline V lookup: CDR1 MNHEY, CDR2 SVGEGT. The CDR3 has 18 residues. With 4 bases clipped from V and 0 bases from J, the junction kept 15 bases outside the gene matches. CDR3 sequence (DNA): TGTGCCAGCAGTTTCTCCGGGACAGCGACAGGACGCTCCTACGAGCAGTACTTC. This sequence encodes CASSFSGTATGRSYEQYF.

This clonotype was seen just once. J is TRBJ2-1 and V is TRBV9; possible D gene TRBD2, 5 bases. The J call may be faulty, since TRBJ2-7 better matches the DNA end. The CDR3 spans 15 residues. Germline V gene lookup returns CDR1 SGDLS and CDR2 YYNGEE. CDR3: CASSVAGWAYNEQYF. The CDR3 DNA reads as TGTGCCAGCAGCGTGGCGGGTTGGGCCTACAATGAGCAGTACTTC.

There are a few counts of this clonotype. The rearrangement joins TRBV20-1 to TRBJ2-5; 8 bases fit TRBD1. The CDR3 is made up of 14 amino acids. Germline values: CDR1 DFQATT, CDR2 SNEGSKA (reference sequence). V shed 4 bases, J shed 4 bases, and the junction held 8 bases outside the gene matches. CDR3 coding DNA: TGCAGTGCTACCCGATCTACAGGGGGAGAGACCCAGTACTTC. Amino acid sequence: CSATRSTGGETQYF.

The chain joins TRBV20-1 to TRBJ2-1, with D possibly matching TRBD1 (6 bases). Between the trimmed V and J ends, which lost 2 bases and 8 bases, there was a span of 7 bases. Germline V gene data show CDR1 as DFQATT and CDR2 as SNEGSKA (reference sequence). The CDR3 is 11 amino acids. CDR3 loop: CSARTGHEQFF. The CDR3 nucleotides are TGCAGTGCTAGAACAGGGCATGAGCAGTTCTTC.

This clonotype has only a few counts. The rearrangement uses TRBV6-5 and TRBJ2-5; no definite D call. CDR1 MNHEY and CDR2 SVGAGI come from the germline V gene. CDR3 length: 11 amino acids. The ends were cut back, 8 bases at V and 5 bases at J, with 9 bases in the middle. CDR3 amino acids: CASQQAETQYF. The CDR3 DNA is TGTGCCAGCCAGCAAGCGGAGACCCAGTACTTC.